The 10 T cell receptor beta chains listed next were all sequenced from one sample in a study of shared clonotypes between healthy human individuals. Sequenced by immunoSEQ multiplex PCR; TCRdb stores in-frame clones only, minus some. The table has approximately 2.5 million clones, roughly 92% seen once. Sample: naive CD4+ T cells sorted from blood. The subset here: CD45RA+ positively selected. The receptor source for this set is a man between 18 and 35 years old in good health.

Written as DNA, the CDR3 is TGTGCCATCAGTGAGACGGGGGGCATCGGTAATTCACCCCTCCACTTT. Its translation is CAISETGGIGNSPLHF. V is TRBV10-3 and J is TRBJ1-6; D is perhaps TRBD1 (6 bases). Trimming cost V 2 bases and J 6 bases, with 14 bases left between them. This CDR3 is 16 amino acids long. CDR1 ENHRY and CDR2 SYGVKD come from the germline V gene.

The chain recombines TRBV30 with TRBJ1-3, with 7 bases that match TRBD1. With V trimmed by 4 bases and J by 4 bases, 1 base remained unmatched. Germline-derived CDR1 and CDR2 are GTSNPN and SVGIG (reference sequence). The CDR3 extends over 12 amino acids. CDR3 sequence: CAWKGQGNTIYF. The CDR3 bases are TGTGCCTGGAAGGGACAGGGAAACACCATATATTTT.

V gene TRBV5-1 combines with J gene TRBJ2-4, with 10 positions matching TRBD1. J gave up 9 bases and V 5 bases, and 8 bases lay outside the gene matches. This CDR3 spans 14 amino acids. Germline V gene data show CDR1 as SGHRS and CDR2 as YFSETQ. CDR3 sequence reads: CASREDRGRGIQYF. The CDR3 DNA reads TGCGCCAGCAGAGAAGACAGGGGGCGCGGCATTCAGTACTTC.

The chain links TRBV5-5 to TRBJ1-6; a possible D gene is TRBD1 (5 bases). The V end was cut by 3 bases, the J end by 9 bases, with 13 bases between. The germline CDR1 and CDR2 sequences are SGHKS and YYEKEE (reference sequence). CDR3 length equals 14 residues. The CDR3 protein is CASSSPGGGSPLHF. CDR3 DNA sequence: TGTGCCAGCAGCTCTCCCGGGGGTGGTTCACCCCTCCACTTT.

CDR3 amino acids: CASSLGVLLAHVLTF. The DNA of the CDR3 is TGTGCCAGCAGCTTAGGTGTGCTATTAGCCCACGTCCTGACTTTC. The chain uses TRBV7-2 and TRBJ2-6, with D unresolved. Trimming removed 1 base from V and 11 bases from J, with 15 bases in between. The CDR3 totals 15 residues. CDR1 and CDR2 (germline): SGHTA, FQGNSA. The variable domain in full, completed from reference TRBV7-2 and TRBJ2-6, reads GAGVSQSPSNKVTEKGKDVELRCDPISGHTALYWYRQSLGQGLEFLIYFQGNSAPDKSGLPSDRFSAERTGGSVSTLTIQRTQQEDSAVYLCASSLGVLLAHVLTFGAGSRLTVL.

The CDR3 DNA sequence: TGTGCCATCACCGGCGCCCAGGGGCACACAGATACGCAGTATTTT. This gives the protein CAITGAQGHTDTQYF. This rearrangement joins TRBV10-3 to TRBJ2-3; a possible D gene is TRBD1 (6 bases). V lost 7 bases to trimming and J lost 2 bases, with 16 bases between them. Germline V gene lookup returns CDR1 ENHRY and CDR2 SYGVKD. The CDR3 length is 15 residues.

This chain uses TRBV7-3 with TRBJ2-3; D is perhaps TRBD2 (5 bases). This CDR3 has 14 amino acids. The germline V and J ends were trimmed by 8 bases and 3 bases, with 15 bases remaining between them. CDR1 SGHTA and CDR2 FQGTGA come from the germline V gene. CDR3 protein: CASGIEGLTDTQYF. DNA of the CDR3: TGTGCCAGCGGCATCGAGGGCCTGACAGATACGCAGTATTTT.

For this clone: The sample has other DNA sequences that encode this CDR3 too. This chain connects TRBV20-1 to TRBJ2-7; D is unclear. Germline assignment: CDR1 DFQATT and CDR2 SNEGSKA (reference sequence). Trimming pared 2 bases from V and 4 bases from J, leaving 6 bases between. This CDR3 has 11 residues. CDR3 coding DNA: TGCAGTGCTAGACTCCGGTACGAGCAGTACTTC. It is translated as CSARLRYEQYF.

V usage is TRBV7-9 and J usage is TRBJ1-4; 11 nucleotides line up with TRBD1. With V trimmed by 5 bases and J by 8 bases, 4 bases remained unmatched. This CDR3 is built from 14 residues. The germline CDR1 and CDR2 sequences are SEHNR and FQNEAQ (reference sequence). The CDR3 spells CASSQGQGAEKLFF. In DNA, the CDR3 is TGTGCCAGCAGCCAAGGACAGGGGGCAGAAAAACTGTTTTTT. Full variable domain (outside the CDR3, taken from reference TRBV7-9 and TRBJ1-4): DTGVSQNPRHKITKRGQNVTFRCDPISEHNRLYWYRQTLGQGPEFLTYFQNEAQLEKSRLLSDRFSAERPKGSFSTLEIQRTEQGDSAMYLCASSQGQGAEKLFFGSGTQLSVL.

The chain couples TRBV5-1 to TRBJ2-7; D is perhaps TRBD2 (6 bases). The V gene lost 0 bases and the J gene lost 1 base, with 11 bases spanning the gap. Germline V gives CDR1 SGHRS, CDR2 YFSETQ. CDR3 size: 15 residues. CDR3 coding DNA: TGCGCCAGCAGCTTGGGCGGGATGGGGTCCTACGAGCAGTACTTC. Its translation: CASSLGGMGSYEQYF.